This record looks at one T cell receptor (beta chain) sequence and its context. Construction of the TCRbeta library involved unique molecular identifiers. TCRdb called the PCR reads again in MiXCR, with one record for every CDR3 protein. The sample lists 440,000 or so distinct CDR3 sequences; 43% were seen once. This sample stems from a study of T-cell reconstitution after alpha-beta-depleted transplantation in children. From germline, CDR1 is DFQATT and CDR2 SNEGSKA (reference sequence). There are 17 residues in the CDR3. Unmatched junction bases numbered 8, after V lost 0 bases and J lost 0 bases. V and J are TRBV20-1 and TRBJ2-1; 7 bases are a match to TRBD2. Sequencing used PBMCs, obtained before TCRalphabeta/CD19-depleted stem cell transplant. This clonotype originated in a girl aged 2 to 10 with aplastic anemia, due to receive a stem cell transplant. This CDR3 reads CSARDLSGDHSYNEQFF. CDR3 nucleotides: TGCAGTGCTAGAGATCTGAGCGGGGACCACTCCTACAATGAGCAGTTCTTC.